This paragraph reports one T cell receptor (beta chain). What it binds is unknown. The data originate from a study of regulatory T cells in long-lasting Graves disease. Broader study findings: Newly diagnosed disease favored TRBV20-1 and TRBJ2-1 over persistent disease.

With iRepertoire HTBI primers and Arm-PCR of CDR3 regions, TCR beta libraries were built. In TCRdb, the multiplex PCR reads were re-called with MiXCR into one record per CDR3 protein. Of over 200,000 distinct CDR3 sequences detected, 18% appear once; the ten largest clones hold about 15%. This sample's time point: newly diagnosed GD, antithyroid drugs for less than 3 months. Generation of the TCR library employed RNA extracted from PBMCs. Patients hailed from an endocrinology department in Xi'an, China. Trimming took 7 bases from V and 10 from J; bases not matched to a gene: 7. CDR3 size: 13 residues. Looked up from germline, CDR1 is MNHEY and CDR2 is SVGEGT. These same data were also listed under a study on T cells in Graves' hyperthyroidism and ophthalmopathy. That investigation notes: Newly diagnosed hyperthyroidism patients aged 18 to 65 years had disease lasting under 2 months. Most thyroid clonotypes expanded above 0.001 were also detected in blood.

The clonotype comes from a woman aged 30 to 39 with Graves disease. This material consisted of peripheral blood mononuclear cells (PBMCs), taken at new diagnosis, from a patient treated with antithyroid drugs. The chain is built from TRBV6-2 or TRBV6-3 and TRBJ1-6; 7 bases match TRBD1. DNA of the CDR3: TGTGCCAGCAACGACAGGGAGAACTCACCCCTCCACTTT. Translation gives CASNDRENSPLHF.